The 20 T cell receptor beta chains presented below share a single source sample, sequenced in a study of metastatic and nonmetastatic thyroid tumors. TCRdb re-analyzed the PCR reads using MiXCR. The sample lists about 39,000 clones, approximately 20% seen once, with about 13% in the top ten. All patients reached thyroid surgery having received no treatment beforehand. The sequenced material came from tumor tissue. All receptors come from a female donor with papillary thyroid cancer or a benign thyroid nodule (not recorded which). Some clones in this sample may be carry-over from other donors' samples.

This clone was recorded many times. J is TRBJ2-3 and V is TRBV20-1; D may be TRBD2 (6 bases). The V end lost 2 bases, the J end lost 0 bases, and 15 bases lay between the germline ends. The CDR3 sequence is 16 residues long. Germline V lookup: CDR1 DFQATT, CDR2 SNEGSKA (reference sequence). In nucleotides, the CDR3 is TGCAGTGCTAGAACCGGGAGAGGTTGGAGCACAGATACGCAGTATTTT. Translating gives CSARTGRGWSTDTQYF.

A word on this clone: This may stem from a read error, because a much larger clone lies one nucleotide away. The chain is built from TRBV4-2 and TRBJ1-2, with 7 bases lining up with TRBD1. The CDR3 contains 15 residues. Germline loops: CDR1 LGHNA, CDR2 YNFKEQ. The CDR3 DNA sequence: TGTGCCAGCAGCCAATCGACAGGGCTGGGCTATGGCTACGCCTTC. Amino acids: CASSQSTGLGYGYAF.

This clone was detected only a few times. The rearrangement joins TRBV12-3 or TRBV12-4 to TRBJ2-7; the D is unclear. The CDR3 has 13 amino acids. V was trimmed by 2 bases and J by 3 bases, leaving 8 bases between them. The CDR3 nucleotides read TGTGCCAGCAGTTTAAAGGCCTACTACGAGCAGTACTTC. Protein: CASSLKAYYEQYF.

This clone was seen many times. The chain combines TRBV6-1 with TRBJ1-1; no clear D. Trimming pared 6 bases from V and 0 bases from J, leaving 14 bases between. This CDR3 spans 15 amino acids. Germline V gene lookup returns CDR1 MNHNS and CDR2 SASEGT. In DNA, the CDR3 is TGTGCCAGCAGCAGGAACATGGTATTGAACACTGAAGCTTTCTTT. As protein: CASSRNMVLNTEAFF.

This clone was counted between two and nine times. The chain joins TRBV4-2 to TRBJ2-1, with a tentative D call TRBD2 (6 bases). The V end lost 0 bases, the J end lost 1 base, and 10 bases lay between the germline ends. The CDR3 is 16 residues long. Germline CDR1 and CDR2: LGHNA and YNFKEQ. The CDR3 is CASSQDGGNSYNEQFF. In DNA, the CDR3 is TGTGCCAGCAGCCAAGATGGCGGGAATTCCTACAATGAGCAGTTCTTC.

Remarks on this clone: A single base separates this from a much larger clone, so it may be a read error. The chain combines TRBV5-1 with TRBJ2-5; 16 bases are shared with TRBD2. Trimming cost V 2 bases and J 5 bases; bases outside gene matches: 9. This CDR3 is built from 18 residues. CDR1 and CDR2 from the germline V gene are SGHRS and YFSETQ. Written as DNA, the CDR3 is TGCGCCAGCAGCTTCCTCGGGACTAGCGGGGGGGCCTCGGAGACCCAGTACTTC. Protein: CASSFLGTSGGASETQYF.

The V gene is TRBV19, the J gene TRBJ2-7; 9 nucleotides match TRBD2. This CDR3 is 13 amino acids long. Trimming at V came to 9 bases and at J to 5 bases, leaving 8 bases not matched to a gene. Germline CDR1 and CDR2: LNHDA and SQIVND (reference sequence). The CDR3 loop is CASARGLADEQYF. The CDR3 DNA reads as TGTGCCAGCGCCAGGGGACTAGCTGACGAGCAGTACTTC.

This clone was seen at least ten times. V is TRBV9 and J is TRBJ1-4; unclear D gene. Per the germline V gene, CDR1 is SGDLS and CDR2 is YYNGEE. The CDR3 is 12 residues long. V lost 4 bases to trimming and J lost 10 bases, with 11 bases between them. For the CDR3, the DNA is TGTGCCAGCAGCTCCCAAGCCCGAAAACTGTTTTTT. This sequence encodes CASSSQARKLFF.

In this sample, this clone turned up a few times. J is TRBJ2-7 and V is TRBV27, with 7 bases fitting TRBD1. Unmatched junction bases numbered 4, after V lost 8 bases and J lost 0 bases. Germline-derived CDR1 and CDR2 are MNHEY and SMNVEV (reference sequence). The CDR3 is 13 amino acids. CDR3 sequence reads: CASGTGASYEQYF. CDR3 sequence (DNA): TGTGCCAGCGGAACAGGGGCCTCCTACGAGCAGTACTTC.

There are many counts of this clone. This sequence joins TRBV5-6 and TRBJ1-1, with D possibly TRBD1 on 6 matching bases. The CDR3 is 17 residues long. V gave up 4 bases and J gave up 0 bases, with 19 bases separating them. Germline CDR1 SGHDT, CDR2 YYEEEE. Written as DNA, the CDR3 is TGTGCCAGCAGCGGGGGGACATCGCGCGCCTTGAACACTGAAGCTTTCTTT. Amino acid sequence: CASSGGTSRALNTEAFF.

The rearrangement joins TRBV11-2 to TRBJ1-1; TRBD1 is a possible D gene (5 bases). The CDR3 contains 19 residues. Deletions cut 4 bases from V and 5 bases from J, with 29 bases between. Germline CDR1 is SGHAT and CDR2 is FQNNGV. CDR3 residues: CASSSPVGVGHQRRTEAFF. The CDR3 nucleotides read TGTGCCAGCAGCTCTCCCGTGGGGGTTGGTCACCAAAGAAGGACTGAAGCTTTCTTT.

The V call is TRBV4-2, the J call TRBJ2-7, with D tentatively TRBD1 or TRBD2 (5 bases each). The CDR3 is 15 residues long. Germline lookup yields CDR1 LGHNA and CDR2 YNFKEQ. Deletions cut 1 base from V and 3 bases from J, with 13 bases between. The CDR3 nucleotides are TGTGCCAGCAGCCAAGGAGGGGCACAGGACTACGAGCAGTACTTC. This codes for CASSQGGAQDYEQYF.

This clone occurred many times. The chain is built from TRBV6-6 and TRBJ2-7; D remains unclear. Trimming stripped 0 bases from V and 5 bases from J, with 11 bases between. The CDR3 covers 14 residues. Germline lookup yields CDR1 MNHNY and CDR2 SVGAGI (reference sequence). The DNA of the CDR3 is TGTGCCAGCAGTTACTCAGGGCGGATGGACGAGCAGTACTTC. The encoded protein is CASSYSGRMDEQYF.

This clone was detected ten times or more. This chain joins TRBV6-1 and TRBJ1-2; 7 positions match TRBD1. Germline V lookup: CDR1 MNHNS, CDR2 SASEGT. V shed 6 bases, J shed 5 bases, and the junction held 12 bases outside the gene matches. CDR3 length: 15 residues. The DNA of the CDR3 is TGTGCCAGCAGACCGGCAGGAGGGGGCCGGTATGGCTACACCTTC. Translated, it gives CASRPAGGGRYGYTF.

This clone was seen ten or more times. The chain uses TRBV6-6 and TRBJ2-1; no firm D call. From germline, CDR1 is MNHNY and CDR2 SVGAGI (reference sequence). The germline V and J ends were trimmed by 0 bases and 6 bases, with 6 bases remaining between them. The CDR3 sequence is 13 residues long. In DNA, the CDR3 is TGTGCCAGCAGTTACTCGCAGCGCAATGAGCAGTTCTTC. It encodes CASSYSQRNEQFF.

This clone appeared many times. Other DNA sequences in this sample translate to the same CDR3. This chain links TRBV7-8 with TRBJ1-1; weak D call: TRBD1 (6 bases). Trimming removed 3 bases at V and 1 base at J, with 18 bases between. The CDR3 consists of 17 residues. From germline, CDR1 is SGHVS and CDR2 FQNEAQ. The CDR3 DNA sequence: TGTGCCAGCAGCTTGGGGCGGCGGGGGCGGGGGAACACTGAAGCTTTCTTT. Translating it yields CASSLGRRGRGNTEAFF.

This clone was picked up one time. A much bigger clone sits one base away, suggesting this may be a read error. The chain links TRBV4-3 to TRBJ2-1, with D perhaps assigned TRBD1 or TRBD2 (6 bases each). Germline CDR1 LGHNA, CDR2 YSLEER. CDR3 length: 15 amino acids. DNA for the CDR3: TGCGCCAGCAGCCAAGATTTAACTAGCTGGGGGGCTTGGATCTTC. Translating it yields CASSQDLTSWGAWIF.

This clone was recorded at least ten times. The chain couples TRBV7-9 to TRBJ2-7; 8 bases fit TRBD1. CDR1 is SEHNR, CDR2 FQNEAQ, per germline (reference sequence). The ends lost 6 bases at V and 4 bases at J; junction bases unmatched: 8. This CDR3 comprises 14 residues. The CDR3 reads CASSHTDREYEQYF. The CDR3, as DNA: TGTGCCAGCAGTCATACGGACAGGGAGTACGAGCAGTACTTC.

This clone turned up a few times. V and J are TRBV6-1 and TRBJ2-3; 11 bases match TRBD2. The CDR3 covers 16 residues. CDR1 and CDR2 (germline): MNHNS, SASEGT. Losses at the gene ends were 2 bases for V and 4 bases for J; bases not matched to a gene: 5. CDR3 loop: CASSEILAGAADTQYF. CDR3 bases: TGTGCCAGCAGTGAAATACTAGCGGGAGCCGCAGATACGCAGTATTTT.

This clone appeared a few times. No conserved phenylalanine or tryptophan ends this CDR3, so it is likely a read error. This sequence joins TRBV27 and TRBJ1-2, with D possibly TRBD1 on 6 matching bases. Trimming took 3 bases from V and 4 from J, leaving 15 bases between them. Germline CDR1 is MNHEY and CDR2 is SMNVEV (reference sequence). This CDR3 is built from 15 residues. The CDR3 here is CASSLGAPRSYGYTV. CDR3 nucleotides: TGTGCCAGCAGTTTGGGGGCCCCGAGGAGCTATGGCTACACCGTA.